The rows below give T cell receptor beta chains drawn from one sample of a study of human CD8 memory T cell subsets. TCRdb reanalyzed the 5' RACE reads and collapses them to one entry per CDR3 protein, without DNA. The ten most abundant clones cover about 20% of a sample with some 6,900 distinct CDR3 sequences. Sequencing was done on a sample of CD8+ T cells from PBMCs. The receptor source for this set is a human donor in good health. CDR3s include the opening cysteine and the closing phenylalanine or tryptophan. The order of the fields is clone size, V gene, J gene, CDR3 protein. Rows may omit the clone size; those that give it use once, few, many or a size class.

clone_size: .; v_call: TRBV15; j_call: TRBJ2-1; cdr3_aa: CATSTLGPSDEQFF
clone_size: medium-sized; v_call: TRBV19; j_call: TRBJ1-1; cdr3_aa: CASSPYSAAEAFF
clone_size: medium-sized; v_call: TRBV5-1; j_call: TRBJ2-7; cdr3_aa: CASRLAVDYEQYF
clone_size: .; v_call: TRBV20-1; j_call: TRBJ2-1; cdr3_aa: CSADREFEQFF
clone_size: .; v_call: TRBV18; j_call: TRBJ1-2; cdr3_aa: CASSPTGGDGYTF
clone_size: .; v_call: TRBV28; j_call: TRBJ2-5; cdr3_aa: CASRPFDRAVKADLQYF
clone_size: medium-sized; v_call: TRBV29-1; j_call: TRBJ2-5; cdr3_aa: CSVWTGEETQYF
clone_size: medium-sized; v_call: TRBV25-1; j_call: TRBJ2-2; cdr3_aa: CASGPLLNTGELFF
clone_size: .; v_call: TRBV4-1; j_call: TRBJ2-7; cdr3_aa: CASSQIAGSYEQYF
clone_size: .; v_call: TRBV5-5; j_call: TRBJ2-2; cdr3_aa: CASSDEGAGELFF
clone_size: .; v_call: TRBV5-1; j_call: TRBJ2-1; cdr3_aa: CASSLGDLNEQFF
clone_size: .; v_call: TRBV3-1; j_call: TRBJ2-1; cdr3_aa: CASSQDWGASGSNEQFF
clone_size: .; v_call: TRBV13; j_call: TRBJ1-1; cdr3_aa: CASRWRGQGTEAFF
clone_size: large; v_call: TRBV12-3/TRBV12-4; j_call: TRBJ2-3; cdr3_aa: CASSFTGGPDTQYF
clone_size: .; v_call: TRBV20-1; j_call: TRBJ2-5; cdr3_aa: CSASRERAAKTQYF
clone_size: .; v_call: TRBV7-9; j_call: TRBJ2-7; cdr3_aa: CASSLGADTQYF
clone_size: .; v_call: TRBV12-3/TRBV12-4; j_call: TRBJ1-5; cdr3_aa: CASSTGGIQPQHF
clone_size: .; v_call: TRBV20-1; j_call: TRBJ2-3; cdr3_aa: CSASDRDPDTQYF
clone_size: .; v_call: TRBV29-1; j_call: TRBJ1-5; cdr3_aa: CSEGVRTGWEQPQHF
clone_size: medium-sized; v_call: TRBV28; j_call: TRBJ1-1; cdr3_aa: CASSPGTGLGTEAFF